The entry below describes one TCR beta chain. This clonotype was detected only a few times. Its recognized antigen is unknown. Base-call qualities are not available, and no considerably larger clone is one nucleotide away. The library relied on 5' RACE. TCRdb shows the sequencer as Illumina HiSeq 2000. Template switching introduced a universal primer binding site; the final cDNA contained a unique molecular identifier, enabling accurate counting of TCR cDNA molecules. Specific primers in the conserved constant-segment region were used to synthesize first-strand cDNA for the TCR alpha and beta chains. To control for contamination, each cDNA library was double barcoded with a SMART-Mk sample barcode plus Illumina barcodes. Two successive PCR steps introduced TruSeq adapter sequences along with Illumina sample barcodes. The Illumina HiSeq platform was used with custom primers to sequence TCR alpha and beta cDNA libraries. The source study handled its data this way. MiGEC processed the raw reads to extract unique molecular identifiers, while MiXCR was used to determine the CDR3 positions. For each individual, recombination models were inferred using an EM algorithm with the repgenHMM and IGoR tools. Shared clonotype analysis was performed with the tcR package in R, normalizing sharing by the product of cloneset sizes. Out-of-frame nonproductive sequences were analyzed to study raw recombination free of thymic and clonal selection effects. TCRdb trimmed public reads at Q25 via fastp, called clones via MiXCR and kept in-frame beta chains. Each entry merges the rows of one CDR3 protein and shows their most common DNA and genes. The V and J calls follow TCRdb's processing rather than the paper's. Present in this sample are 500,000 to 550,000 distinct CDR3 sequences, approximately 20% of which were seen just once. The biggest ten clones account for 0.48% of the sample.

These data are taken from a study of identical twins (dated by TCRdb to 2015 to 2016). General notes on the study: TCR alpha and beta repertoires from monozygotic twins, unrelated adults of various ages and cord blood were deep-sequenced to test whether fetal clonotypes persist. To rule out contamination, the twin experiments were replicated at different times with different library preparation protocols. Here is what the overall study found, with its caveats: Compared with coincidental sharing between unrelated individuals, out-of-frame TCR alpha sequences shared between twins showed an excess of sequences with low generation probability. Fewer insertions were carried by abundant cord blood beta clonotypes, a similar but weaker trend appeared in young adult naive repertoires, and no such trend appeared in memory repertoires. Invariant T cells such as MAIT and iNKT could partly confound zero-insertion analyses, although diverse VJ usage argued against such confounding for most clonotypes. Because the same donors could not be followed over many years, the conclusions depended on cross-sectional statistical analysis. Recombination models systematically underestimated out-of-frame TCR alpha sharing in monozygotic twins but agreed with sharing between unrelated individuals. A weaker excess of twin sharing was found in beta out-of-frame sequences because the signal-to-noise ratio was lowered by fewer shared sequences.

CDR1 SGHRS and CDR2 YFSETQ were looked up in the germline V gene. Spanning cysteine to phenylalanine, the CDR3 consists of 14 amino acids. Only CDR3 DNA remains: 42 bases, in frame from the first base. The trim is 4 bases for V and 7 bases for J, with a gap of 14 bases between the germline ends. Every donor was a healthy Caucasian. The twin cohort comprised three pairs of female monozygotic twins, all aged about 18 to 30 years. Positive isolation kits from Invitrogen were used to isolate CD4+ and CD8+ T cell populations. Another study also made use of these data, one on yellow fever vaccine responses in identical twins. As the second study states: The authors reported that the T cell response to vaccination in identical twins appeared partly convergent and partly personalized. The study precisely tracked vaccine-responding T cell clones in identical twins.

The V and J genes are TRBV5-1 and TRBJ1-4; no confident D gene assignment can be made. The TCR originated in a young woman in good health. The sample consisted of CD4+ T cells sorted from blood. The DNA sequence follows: TGCGCCAGCAGCCCCCGGGCCGAGGGTGAAAAACTGTTTTTT. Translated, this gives CASSPRAEGEKLFF. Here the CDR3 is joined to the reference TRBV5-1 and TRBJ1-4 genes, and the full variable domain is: KAGVTQTPRYLIKTRGQQVTLSCSPISGHRSVSWYQQTPGQGLQFLFEYFSETQRNKGNFPGRFSGRQFSNSRSEMNVSTLELGDSALYLCASSPRAEGEKLFFGSGTQLSVL.